A single sample is the source of the 32 T cell receptor beta chains below, sequenced in a study of T cell repertoires in cytomegalovirus infection. TCRdb used MiXCR to reprocess the reads, holding one entry per CDR3 protein. The table shows about 890,000 distinct CDR3 sequences, with 31% occurring only once. These receptors have no identified antigens. Sequencing used cultured CD8+ T cells from PBMCs, obtained from culture after CMV antigen stimulation. The receptors were gathered from a human donor in good health (CMV status not recorded). Some clones in this sample may be carry-over from other donors' samples.

This clonotype was recorded once. The J gene is TRBJ1-3, the V gene TRBV19; D unresolved. There are 15 residues in the CDR3. Germline V gene sequence: CDR1 LNHDA, CDR2 SQIVND (reference sequence). Trimming shortened V by 4 bases and J by 0 bases, and 10 bases separated the two germline ends. In DNA, the CDR3 is TGTGCCAGTAGTAAACCATCAGACTCTGGAAACACCATATATTTT. Residues: CASSKPSDSGNTIYF.

The table lists this clonotype with a few counts. The V gene is TRBV27, the J gene TRBJ2-1; D possibly corresponds to TRBD2 (6 bases). Germline V gene data show CDR1 as MNHEY and CDR2 as SMNVEV (reference sequence). V lost 3 bases and J lost 10, with 22 bases in between. The CDR3 runs 16 residues. Here the CDR3 reads CASSFSRGETRMEQFF. In DNA, the CDR3 is TGTGCCAGCAGTTTTTCGCGCGGGGAAACGCGTATGGAGCAGTTCTTC.

The chain employs TRBV10-2 and TRBJ2-1; 10 nucleotides match TRBD2. The V segment lost 7 bases and the J segment 0 bases; nucleotides outside the gene matches: 3. This CDR3 has 15 residues. The germline V gene has CDR1 WSHSY and CDR2 SAAADI. The CDR3 here is CASNSGGASYNEQFF. CDR3 nucleotide sequence: TGCGCCAGCAACAGCGGGGGGGCCTCCTACAATGAGCAGTTCTTC.

The gene calls are TRBV27 and TRBJ2-3; TRBD1 might be the D (6 bases). Germline CDR1 and CDR2: MNHEY and SMNVEV (reference sequence). The CDR3 is 15 residues long. V lost 6 bases to trimming and J lost 4 bases, with 17 bases between them. CDR3 loop: CASSDEGDRSDTQYF. Written as DNA, the CDR3 is TGTGCCAGCAGCGACGAGGGGGATAGATCAGATACGCAGTATTTT.

This clonotype has a handful of counts. The rearrangement joins TRBV23-1 to TRBJ1-5; tentatively, D is TRBD1 (5 bases). TRBV23-1 is an open reading frame whose function is uncertain. The CDR3 covers 19 residues. V was pared by 2 bases and J by 4 bases, with 24 bases between. CDR3 DNA sequence: TGCGCCAGCAGTCAAAGGCCTTCGTCCGTCGACAGAACTAATCAGCCCCAGCATTTT. Translating gives CASSQRPSSVDRTNQPQHF.

This clonotype was seen many times. This chain joins TRBV7-6 and TRBJ1-4; D gene unclear. Trimming stripped 5 bases from V and 8 bases from J, with 9 bases between. This CDR3 has 12 amino acids. The germline gives CDR1 SGHVS, CDR2 FNYEAQ. CDR3 in amino acids: CASSPGGEKLFF. The CDR3 region has the DNA TGTGCCAGCAGCCCCGGAGGGGAAAAACTGTTTTTT.

This clonotype was recorded at least ten times. The chain has TRBV7-2 and TRBJ2-1; tentatively, D is TRBD2 (5 bases). Trimming took off 5 bases at V and 8 bases at J, with 10 bases between the two ends. Germline V CDR1 and CDR2: SGHTA, FQGNSA. This CDR3 spans 12 amino acids. This chain's CDR3 is CASSPFGDEQFF. For the CDR3, the DNA is TGTGCCAGCAGCCCATTCGGGGATGAGCAGTTCTTC.

The rearrangement uses TRBV15 and TRBJ1-3; D gene unclear. In germline, CDR1 is LNHNV, CDR2 YYDKDF (reference sequence). Trimming removed 1 base at V and 2 bases at J, with 9 bases between. The CDR3 spans 15 residues. CDR3 in amino acids: CATSRVTSAGNTIYF. CDR3 nucleotide sequence: TGTGCCACCAGCAGAGTCACTAGCGCTGGAAACACCATATATTTT.

This clonotype appeared a few times. This chain uses TRBV27 with TRBJ2-3; D may be TRBD2 (6 bases). Per the germline V gene, CDR1 is MNHEY and CDR2 is SMNVEV (reference sequence). This CDR3 is built from 19 residues. V was shortened by 0 bases and J by 2 bases, with 21 bases between the two germline ends. The CDR3 spells CASSLSAPLGGAHTDTQYF. In nucleotides, the CDR3 is TGTGCCAGCAGTTTATCGGCGCCTCTGGGCGGGGCACACACAGATACGCAGTATTTT.

Note on this clonotype: An end of the junction differs from the germline gene, which may be a read error. The chain combines TRBV7-6 with TRBJ1-1; no reliable D call. The germline CDR1 and CDR2 sequences are SGHVS and FNYEAQ. This CDR3 has 14 residues. The DNA for the CDR3 is TGTGTCAGCAGCCCACGCGCGGGAAACACTGAAGCTTTCTTT. It is translated as CVSSPRAGNTEAFF.

The genes are TRBV20-1 and TRBJ2-3; 9 nucleotides agree with TRBD1. This CDR3 region has 15 residues. Germline CDR1 and CDR2: DFQATT and SNEGSKA (reference sequence). V trimming: 1 base; J trimming: 4 bases; junction bases outside the gene matches: 6. The CDR3 reads CSARVGDRASDTQYF. The CDR3, as DNA: TGCAGTGCTAGAGTTGGGGACAGGGCCTCAGATACGCAGTATTTT.

This clonotype was picked up a small number of times. The J gene is TRBJ1-1, the V gene TRBV6-5, with D unclear. The CDR3 runs to 13 residues. Germline CDR1 MNHEY, CDR2 SVGAGI. The V and J ends lost 7 bases and 5 bases respectively, with 14 bases between them. CDR3: CASIDGDGTEAFF. The CDR3 nucleotides read TGTGCCAGCATCGACGGAGACGGGACTGAAGCTTTCTTT.

This clonotype was seen more than once but under ten times. The CDR3 region has the DNA TGTGCCAGCAGCTGGGGGGCAGATACGCAGTATTTT. Translation: CASSWGADTQYF. This chain links TRBV7-9 with TRBJ2-3, with D perhaps TRBD2 (6 bases). This CDR3 comprises 12 residues. Germline lookup yields CDR1 SEHNR and CDR2 FQNEAQ (reference sequence). With 4 bases removed from V and 4 bases from J, the gap between germline ends came to 6 bases.

This clonotype came up many times. Written as DNA, the CDR3 is TGTGCCAGCAGCTCCCCGTCAGGACAACTGAACACCGGGGAGCTGTTTTTT. This sequence encodes CASSSPSGQLNTGELFF. The chain joins TRBV7-6 to TRBJ2-2, with D possibly TRBD1 on 5 matching bases. The CDR3 is 17 residues long. Deletions cut 4 bases from V and 1 base from J, with 16 bases between. Germline values: CDR1 SGHVS, CDR2 FNYEAQ.

This sequence joins TRBV12-3 or TRBV12-4 and TRBJ2-2; 9 bases agree with TRBD2. The CDR3 spans 15 residues. V dropped 7 bases and J dropped 7; count of bases not matched to a gene: 10. The CDR3 protein is CASMLAGGPIGELFF. CDR3 DNA: TGTGCCAGCATGCTGGCGGGGGGGCCAATCGGGGAGCTGTTTTTT.

This clonotype showed up many times. V usage is TRBV7-9 and J usage is TRBJ1-1; D is undetermined. The V end lost 5 bases, the J end lost 0 bases, and 13 bases lay between the germline ends. This CDR3 region has 15 residues. CDR1 and CDR2 (germline): SEHNR, FQNEAQ (reference sequence). CDR3 amino acids: CASSPVGYVNTEAFF. For the CDR3, the DNA is TGTGCCAGCAGCCCCGTCGGGTACGTGAACACTGAAGCTTTCTTT.

This clonotype was seen only a few times. The V and J genes are TRBV11-3 and TRBJ2-3; D not certain. The V end was cut by 3 bases, the J end by 4 bases, with 8 bases between. Germline V lookup: CDR1 SGHNT, CDR2 YENEEA. The CDR3 runs to 13 residues. CDR3 amino acids: CASSFFGADTQYF. DNA for the CDR3: TGTGCCAGCAGCTTTTTCGGAGCAGATACGCAGTATTTT.

The J gene is TRBJ2-5, the V gene TRBV9, with D maybe TRBD2 (5 bases). The germline V gene has CDR1 SGDLS and CDR2 YYNGEE. The CDR3 has 15 amino acids. The ends were cut back, 0 bases at V and 3 bases at J, with 12 bases in the middle. CDR3 sequence: CASSVESTKKETQYF. The CDR3 DNA follows: TGTGCCAGCAGCGTAGAGTCGACTAAAAAAGAGACCCAGTACTTC.

Only a few counts were recorded for this clonotype. The chain recombines TRBV12-3 or TRBV12-4 with TRBJ1-1; 7 bases align to TRBD1. This CDR3 is built from 14 residues. V gave up 3 bases and J gave up 5 bases; unmatched junction bases: 6. In DNA form, the CDR3 reads TGTGCCAGCAGTTTCTCGGCAGGGGGAACTGAAGCTTTCTTT. Its protein is CASSFSAGGTEAFF.

This clonotype was observed a few times. The chain has TRBV20-1 and TRBJ2-4, with D possibly being TRBD1 (6 bases). Germline V lookup: CDR1 DFQATT, CDR2 SNEGSKA (reference sequence). This CDR3 has 13 residues. The CDR3 here is CSTRRGGLNIQYF. The DNA of the CDR3 is TGCAGCACCCGGAGAGGGGGATTAAACATTCAGTACTTC.

This chain links TRBV5-1 with TRBJ2-7; D possibly corresponds to TRBD2 (5 bases). This CDR3 spans 15 amino acids. Germline V gives CDR1 SGHRS, CDR2 YFSETQ. Trimming removed 4 bases at V and 0 bases at J, with 14 bases between. DNA for the CDR3: TGCGCCAGCAGCGGAGACATGGGGAGCTCCTACGAGCAGTACTTC. This gives the protein CASSGDMGSSYEQYF.

As to this clonotype: Since a much larger clone is just one base distant, this may be a read error. CDR3 nucleotide sequence: TGTGCCAGCAGCCCTAAGGGACTAGCGGGGGGAGATACGCAGTATTTT. Its translation: CASSPKGLAGGDTQYF. The gene calls are TRBV7-2 and TRBJ2-3; 15 bases align to TRBD2. Germline-derived CDR1 and CDR2 are SGHTA and FQGNSA. The V gene end was trimmed by 5 bases and the J gene end by 5 bases; junction bases not matched to a gene: 5. This CDR3 has 16 amino acids.

This chain uses TRBV12-5 with TRBJ2-7, with D unclear. Deletions cut 1 base from V and 4 bases from J, with 11 bases between. The CDR3 runs to 14 residues. Germline V lookup: CDR1 LGHNT, CDR2 FRNRAP. The CDR3 loop is CASGLGPGAYEQYF. CDR3 bases: TGTGCTAGTGGTTTGGGGCCCGGAGCATACGAGCAGTACTTC. The complete variable domain, with remaining parts taken from reference TRBV12-5 and TRBJ2-7, reads DARVTQTPRHKVTEMGQEVTMRCQPILGHNTVFWYRQTMMQGLELLAYFRNRAPLDDSGMPKDRFSAEMPDATLATLKIQPSEPRDSAVYFCASGLGPGAYEQYFGPGTRLTVT.

This clonotype was observed a handful of times. This chain connects TRBV20-1 to TRBJ2-7; possibly TRBD1 for D (6 bases). The CDR3 sequence is 14 residues long. Trimming removed 4 bases at V and 2 bases at J, with 15 bases between. Germline CDR1 reads DFQATT; CDR2 reads SNEGSKA (reference sequence). The CDR3 loop is CSATRGNLPYEQYV. The CDR3, as DNA: TGCAGTGCTACCAGGGGAAATCTCCCCTACGAGCAGTACGTC.

This clonotype was counted at least ten times. V usage is TRBV6-1 and J usage is TRBJ2-7, with TRBD2 matching 7 bases. Germline-derived CDR1 and CDR2 are MNHNS and SASEGT. The CDR3 has 15 residues. Trimming removed 0 bases from V and 3 bases from J; junction bases left unmatched: 5. CDR3 DNA sequence: TGTGCCAGCAGTGAAGCGCGGGGGACCCACTACGAGCAGTACGTC. Translated: CASSEARGTHYEQYV.

The chain has TRBV2 and TRBJ2-2; the match to TRBD2 covers 9 bases. The V segment lost 3 bases and the J segment 3 bases; nucleotides outside the gene matches: 5. The CDR3 consists of 16 residues. Germline CDR1 and CDR2: SNHLY and FYNNEI. The CDR3 sequence is CASSESLAGHTGELFF. CDR3 sequence (DNA): TGTGCCAGCAGTGAGAGTCTAGCGGGGCACACCGGGGAGCTGTTTTTT.

This clonotype was detected a few times. The rearrangement links TRBV6-2 or TRBV6-3 to TRBJ1-2; D ambiguous. CDR1 and CDR2 from the germline V gene are MNHEY and SVGEGT. CDR3 length: 17 amino acids. Deletions cut 4 bases from V and 3 bases from J, with 21 bases between. CDR3 loop: CASSFFETTLRHYGYTF. The CDR3 region has the DNA TGTGCCAGCAGTTTTTTTGAGACGACCTTAAGACACTATGGCTACACCTTC.

V gene TRBV6-1 combines with J gene TRBJ1-1; D unresolved. V gave up 10 bases and J gave up 7 bases, with 10 bases separating them. The CDR3 spans 10 residues. In germline, CDR1 is MNHNS, CDR2 SASEGT. CDR3 sequence: CAIEPYEAFF. The CDR3 coding sequence is TGTGCCATCGAGCCCTATGAAGCTTTCTTT.

The genes are TRBV7-6 and TRBJ2-6; no reliable D call. This CDR3 is 17 amino acids long. Germline CDR1 reads SGHVS; CDR2 reads FNYEAQ. Trimming took off 6 bases at V and 0 bases at J, with 15 bases between the two ends. In DNA, the CDR3 is TGTGCCAGCAGTAATACAGAAAGAGTCTCTGGGGCCAACGTCCTGACTTTC. Encoded protein: CASSNTERVSGANVLTF.

This rearrangement joins TRBV6-1 to TRBJ2-6, with TRBD1 matching 10 bases. The CDR3 loop spans 19 amino acids. Germline assignment: CDR1 MNHNS and CDR2 SASEGT. J lost 0 bases, V lost 6 bases, and 11 bases had no gene match. CDR3 bases: TGTGCCAGCAGACCCGAAAGGGACAGGGGTAACTCTGGGGCCAACGTCCTGACTTTC. Translating it yields CASRPERDRGNSGANVLTF.

The V and J genes are TRBV7-2 and TRBJ2-7; 12 positions match TRBD2. V lost 3 bases, J lost 1 base, and 1 base stayed unmatched. The CDR3 sequence is 15 residues long. Germline-derived CDR1 and CDR2 are SGHTA and FQGNSA. The CDR3 DNA reads TGTGCCAGCAGCTTTGGACTAGCGGGGTCCTACGAGCAGTACTTC. This codes for CASSFGLAGSYEQYF.

The sample holds a few counts of this clonotype. V gene TRBV27 combines with J gene TRBJ1-2; TRBD1 aligns across 12 bases. The germline gives CDR1 MNHEY, CDR2 SMNVEV (reference sequence). The V and J ends lost 0 bases and 7 bases, in that order; junction bases with no gene match: 3. The CDR3 runs to 15 residues. The CDR3 nucleotides are TGTGCCAGCAGTTTATCGGGACAGGGGGCGCTTGGCTACACCTTC. It encodes CASSLSGQGALGYTF.